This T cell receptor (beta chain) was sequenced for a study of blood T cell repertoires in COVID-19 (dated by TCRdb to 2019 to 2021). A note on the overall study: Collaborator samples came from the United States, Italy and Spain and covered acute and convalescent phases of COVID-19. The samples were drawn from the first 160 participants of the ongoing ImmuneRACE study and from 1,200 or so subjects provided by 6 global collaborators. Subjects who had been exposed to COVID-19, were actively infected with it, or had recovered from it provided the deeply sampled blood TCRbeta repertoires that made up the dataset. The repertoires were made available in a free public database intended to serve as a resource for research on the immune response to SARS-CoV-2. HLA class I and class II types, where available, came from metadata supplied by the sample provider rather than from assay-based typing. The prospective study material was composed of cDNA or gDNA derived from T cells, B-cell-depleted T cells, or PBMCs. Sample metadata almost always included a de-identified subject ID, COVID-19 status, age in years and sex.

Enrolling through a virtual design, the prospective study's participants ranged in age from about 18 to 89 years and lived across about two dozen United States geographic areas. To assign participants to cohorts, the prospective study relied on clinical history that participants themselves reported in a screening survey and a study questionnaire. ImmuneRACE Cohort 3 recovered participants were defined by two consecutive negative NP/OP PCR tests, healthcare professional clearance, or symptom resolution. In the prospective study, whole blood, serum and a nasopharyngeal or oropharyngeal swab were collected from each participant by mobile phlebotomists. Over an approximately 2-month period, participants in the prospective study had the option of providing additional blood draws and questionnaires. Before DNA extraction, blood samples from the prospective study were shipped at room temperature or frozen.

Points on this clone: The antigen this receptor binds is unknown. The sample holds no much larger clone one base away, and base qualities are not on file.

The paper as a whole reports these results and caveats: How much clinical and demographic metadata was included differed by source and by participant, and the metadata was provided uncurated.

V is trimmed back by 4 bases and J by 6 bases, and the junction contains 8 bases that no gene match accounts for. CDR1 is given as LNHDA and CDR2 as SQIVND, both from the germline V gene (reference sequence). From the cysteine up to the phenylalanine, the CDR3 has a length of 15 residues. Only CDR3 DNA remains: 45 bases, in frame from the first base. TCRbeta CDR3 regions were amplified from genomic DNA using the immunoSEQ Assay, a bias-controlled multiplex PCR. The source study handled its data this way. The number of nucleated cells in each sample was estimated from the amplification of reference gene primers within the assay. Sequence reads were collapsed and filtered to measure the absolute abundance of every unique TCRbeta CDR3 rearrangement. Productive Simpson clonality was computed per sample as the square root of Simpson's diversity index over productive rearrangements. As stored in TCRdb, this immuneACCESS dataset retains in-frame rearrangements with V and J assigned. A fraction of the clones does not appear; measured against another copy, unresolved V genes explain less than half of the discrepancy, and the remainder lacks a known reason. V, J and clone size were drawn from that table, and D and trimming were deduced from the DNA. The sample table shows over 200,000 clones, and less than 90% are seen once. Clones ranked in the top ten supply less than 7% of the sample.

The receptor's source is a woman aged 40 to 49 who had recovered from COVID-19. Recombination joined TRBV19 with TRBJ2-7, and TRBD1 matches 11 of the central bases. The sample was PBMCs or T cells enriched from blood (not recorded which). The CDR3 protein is CASSTHGQGAGEQYF. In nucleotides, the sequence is TGTGCCAGTAGTACCCACGGACAGGGGGCTGGCGAGCAGTACTTC. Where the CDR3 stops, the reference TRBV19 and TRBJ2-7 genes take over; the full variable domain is DGGITQSPKYLFRKEGQNVTLSCEQNLNHDAMYWYRQDPGQGLRLIYYSQIVNDFQKGDIAEGYSVSREKKESFPLTVTSAQKNPTAFYLCASSTHGQGAGEQYFGPGTRLTVT.